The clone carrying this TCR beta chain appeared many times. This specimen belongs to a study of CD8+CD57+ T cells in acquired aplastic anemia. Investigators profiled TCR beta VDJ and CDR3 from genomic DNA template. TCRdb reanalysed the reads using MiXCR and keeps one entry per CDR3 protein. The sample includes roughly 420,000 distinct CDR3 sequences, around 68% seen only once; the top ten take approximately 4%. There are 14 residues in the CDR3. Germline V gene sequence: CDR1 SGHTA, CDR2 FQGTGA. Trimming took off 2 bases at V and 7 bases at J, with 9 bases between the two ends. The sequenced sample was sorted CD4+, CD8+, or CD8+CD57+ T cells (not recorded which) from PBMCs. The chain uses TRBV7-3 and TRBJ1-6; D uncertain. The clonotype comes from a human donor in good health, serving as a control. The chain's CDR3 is CASSLGSENSPLHF. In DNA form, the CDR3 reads TGTGCCAGCAGCTTAGGCAGCGAGAATTCACCCCTCCACTTT.